Listed below are T cell receptor beta chains from one sample, sequenced in a study of identical twins. In TCRdb, the 5' RACE reads were re-called with MiXCR into one record per CDR3 protein. The sample lists fewer than 650,000 distinct CDR3 sequences; around a tenth were seen once. The same data also contributed to another study, on yellow fever vaccine responses in identical twins.

The sample taken for sequencing was PBMCs. Every receptor here comes from a woman aged 18-29 years in good health. CDR3s include the opening cysteine and the closing phenylalanine or tryptophan. D genes are given only for firm matches. The size field is filled for only some rows; it gives once, few, many or a size class.

size	D	V	J	DNA	CDR3
few	TRBD2	TRBV4-2	TRBJ2-1	TGTGCCAGCAGCCATATCAGCGGGAACCTCTACAATGAGCAGTTCTTC	CASSHISGNLYNEQFF
few	TRBD1	TRBV7-2	TRBJ1-3	TGTGCCAGCAGCCGGGGACAGCTCGGAAACACCATATATTTT	CASSRGQLGNTIYF
NA	NA	TRBV30	TRBJ2-1	TGTGCCTGGAGTGTACATGGGGGCTGGAACTACAATGAGCAGTTCTTC	CAWSVHGGWNYNEQFF
few	TRBD1	TRBV4-2	TRBJ2-1	TGTGCCAGCAGCCAAGAAGGGGACAGCCACAATGAGCAGTTCTTC	CASSQEGDSHNEQFF
few	NA	TRBV28	TRBJ2-7	TGTGCCAGCAGTTTAGTTGGCAGTAGCTCCTACGAGCAGTACTTC	CASSLVGSSSYEQYF
NA	NA	TRBV7-2	TRBJ2-3	TGTGCCAGCAGCTTATTAGCTAGTGGGGATACGCAGTATTTT	CASSLLASGDTQYF
many	NA	TRBV28	TRBJ2-1	TGTGCCAGCGAGGCGGGGGAGCAGTTCTTC	CASEAGEQFF
many	NA	TRBV6-5	TRBJ2-1	TGTGCCAGCAGTGTTTGGAATGAGCAGTTCTTC	CASSVWNEQFF
few	NA	TRBV7-2	TRBJ2-7	TGTGCCAGCAGCGCCCAAGGTAGAGGAGGAACCTACGAGCAGTACTTC	CASSAQGRGGTYEQYF
NA	NA	TRBV4-2	TRBJ2-7	TGTGCCAGCAGCCTGGGCGGAGTTGGCGAGCAGTACTTC	CASSLGGVGEQYF
NA	NA	TRBV5-1	TRBJ2-1	TGCGCCAGCAGCCTTAGGGTTCTGGATGAGCAGTTCTTC	CASSLRVLDEQFF
few	NA	TRBV6-5	TRBJ1-5	TGTGCCAGCAGTTACGCCATGTATAGCAATCAGCCCCAGCATTTT	CASSYAMYSNQPQHF
few	NA	TRBV5-1	TRBJ2-6	TGCGCCAGCAGCTTGTCCCCCACGGCCACAGGGACTGGGGCCAACGTCCTGACTTTC	CASSLSPTATGTGANVLTF
NA	NA	TRBV7-7	TRBJ2-3	TGTGCTAGCAGCTTAGGAACTAGTACCTCCGATACGCAGTATTTT	CASSLGTSTSDTQYF
NA	NA	TRBV7-2	TRBJ2-3	TGTGCCAGCAGCTTAAAAAAAGGGGGCACAGATACGCAGTATTTT	CASSLKKGGTDTQYF
NA	TRBD1	TRBV27	TRBJ1-1	TGTGCCAGCAGGGAATGGACAGGGTCGGTGAACACTGAAGCTTTCTTT	CASREWTGSVNTEAFF
few	NA	TRBV12-3/TRBV12-4	TRBJ1-2	TGTGCCAGCACTCGTGAAGTCTATGGCTACACCTTC	CASTREVYGYTF
NA	TRBD2	TRBV12-3/TRBV12-4	TRBJ2-3	TGTACCAGCAGTTTGGATCCCGCTAGCGGGAGTTGGACAGATACGCAGTATTTT	CTSSLDPASGSWTDTQYF
few	TRBD1	TRBV28	TRBJ1-6	TGTGCCAGCAGCCCGAGACAGGGCATGGGTTCACCCCTCCACTTT	CASSPRQGMGSPLHF
many	NA	TRBV18	TRBJ2-7	TGTGCCAGCTCACCAGCGCCTGGCTCCTACGAGCAGTACTTC	CASSPAPGSYEQYF
once	NA	TRBV5-1	TRBJ2-1	TGCGCCAGCAGCTTGAAGGGCCCGGGGGCCGACAATGAGCAGTTCTTC	CASSLKGPGADNEQFF
NA	NA	TRBV7-2	TRBJ1-5	TGTGCCAGCAGCTTAGGAGTCCAGTCCCAGCCCCAGCATTTT	CASSLGVQSQPQHF